This T cell receptor beta chain was identified in a study of OX40 agonist ivuxolimab in advanced cancers. Clones were read by immunoSEQ multiplex PCR, and TCRdb kept only the in-frame ones, dropping some. The sample consists of just over 45,000 clones, roughly 94% of them appearing once. Trimming removed 1 base at V and 0 bases at J, with 9 bases between. There are 15 residues in the CDR3. From germline, CDR1 is SEHNR and CDR2 FQNEAQ (reference sequence). The sample consisted of CD4+ or CD8+ T cells sorted from blood, taken in a trial of the OX40 agonist ivuxolimab. This chain uses TRBV7-9 with TRBJ1-2; D ambiguous. This sequence was found in an adult with an advanced solid tumor such as melanoma, head and neck, liver or kidney cancer. The CDR3 region is CASSLVRHANYGYTF. CDR3 sequence (DNA): TGTGCCAGCAGCTTAGTTAGGCATGCTAACTATGGCTACACCTTC.